These 17 T cell receptor beta chains originate from one sample sequenced in a study of cytomegalovirus exposure and HLA in healthy donors. 13 Jbeta primers and 60 Vbeta primers were used for the PCR. Repertoires were generated with immunoSEQ multiplex PCR, while TCRdb's copy carries only in-frame clones and drops some. This sample yields tens of thousands of clones, of which over 65% are seen a single time; 7.5% to 9.5% belongs to the top ten. Sequenced sample: PBMCs. These TCRs come from a middle-aged man in good health and CMV-seropositive.

The V gene is TRBV5-4, the J gene TRBJ1-5; possibly TRBD1 for D (5 bases). Trimming removed 4 bases from V and 6 bases from J, with 11 bases in between. Germline CDR1 is SGHNT and CDR2 is YYREEE (reference sequence). This CDR3 spans 13 amino acids. CDR3 bases: TGTGCCAGCAGCATCTACGGGGGTCAGCCCCAGCATTTT. Translation: CASSIYGGQPQHF.

The rearrangement links TRBV13 to TRBJ1-5, with 7 bases aligning to TRBD1. This CDR3 is 16 amino acids long. Germline loops: CDR1 PRHDT, CDR2 FYEKMQ (reference sequence). V gave up 4 bases and J gave up 4 bases; unmatched junction bases: 10. CDR3 amino acids: CASSSGQAPLNQPQHF. The CDR3 nucleotides read TGTGCCAGCAGCTCAGGACAGGCCCCCTTAAATCAGCCCCAGCATTTT.

The chain links TRBV6-1 to TRBJ2-5, with a possible D match to TRBD2 (5 bases). This CDR3 is built from 12 residues. Germline loops: CDR1 MNHNS, CDR2 SASEGT. Between the trimmed V and J ends, which lost 2 bases and 10 bases, there was a span of 11 bases. The CDR3 sequence is CASSELGVGQYF. CDR3 sequence (DNA): TGTGCCAGCAGTGAACTCGGGGTAGGCCAGTACTTC.

About this clone itself: The same CDR3 arises from other DNA sequences in this sample as well. The chain links TRBV18 to TRBJ2-7; a possible D gene is TRBD1 (6 bases). CDR3 length: 14 residues. In germline, CDR1 is KGHSH, CDR2 LQKENI. Between the trimmed V and J ends, which lost 0 bases and 1 base, there was a span of 7 bases. CDR3 nucleotide sequence: TGTGCCAGCTCACCACCTGGACAGTCCTACGAGCAGTACTTC. Its translation is CASSPPGQSYEQYF.

J is TRBJ2-1 and V is TRBV19; 10 bases align to TRBD2. CDR1 is LNHDA, CDR2 SQIVND, per germline (reference sequence). The CDR3 is made up of 15 amino acids. Trimming took 6 bases from V and 6 from J; bases not matched to a gene: 8. CDR3 residues: CASSTGTSVRNEQFF. CDR3 bases: TGTGCCAGTAGCACCGGGACTAGCGTTCGCAATGAGCAGTTCTTC. The full variable domain, completed using reference TRBV19 and TRBJ2-1, is DGGITQSPKYLFRKEGQNVTLSCEQNLNHDAMYWYRQDPGQGLRLIYYSQIVNDFQKGDIAEGYSVSREKKESFPLTVTSAQKNPTAFYLCASSTGTSVRNEQFFGPGTRLTVL.

The chain links TRBV7-9 to TRBJ2-2; D is perhaps TRBD2 (5 bases). This CDR3 spans 12 amino acids. Germline values: CDR1 SEHNR, CDR2 FQNEAQ (reference sequence). Trimming took off 10 bases at V and 4 bases at J, with 10 bases between the two ends. CDR3 sequence (DNA): TGTGCCACTGGGAGCGGCACCGGGGAGCTGTTTTTT. Encoded protein: CATGSGTGELFF. The full variable domain, rest sourced from reference TRBV7-9 and TRBJ2-2, is DTGVSQNPRHKITKRGQNVTFRCDPISEHNRLYWYRQTLGQGPEFLTYFQNEAQLEKSRLLSDRFSAERPKGSFSTLEIQRTEQGDSAMYLCATGSGTGELFFGEGSRLTVL.

This clone was seen a handful of times. The rearrangement joins TRBV7-2 to TRBJ2-2, with D possibly matching TRBD1 (6 bases). This CDR3 region has 15 residues. V dropped 4 bases and J dropped 6 bases, with 15 bases sitting between them. Germline lookup yields CDR1 SGHTA and CDR2 FQGNSA. DNA of the CDR3: TGTGCCAGCAGCTCTACAGGGTTCCGATCCGGGGAGCTGTTTTTT. Translated: CASSSTGFRSGELFF.

The chain joins TRBV28 to TRBJ1-1; D is perhaps TRBD1 (5 bases). The CDR3 has 17 amino acids. Germline CDR1 is MDHEN and CDR2 is SYDVKM. V was cut by 3 bases and J by 3 bases, with 20 bases left in between. The CDR3 loop is CASSFRGLGDFDTEAFF. The DNA of the CDR3 is TGTGCCAGCAGTTTCCGAGGTTTAGGGGATTTCGACACTGAAGCTTTCTTT.

The gene calls are TRBV14 and TRBJ2-7, with D perhaps matching TRBD1 (6 bases). CDR1 SGHDN and CDR2 FVKESK come from the germline V gene. Between the trimmed V and J ends, which lost 5 bases and 5 bases, there was a span of 16 bases. The CDR3 runs 14 residues. As DNA, the CDR3 is TGTGCCAGCAGCTACCGGGACACTCCCGACGAGCAGTACTTC. This sequence encodes CASSYRDTPDEQYF.

This chain links TRBV19 with TRBJ2-2; TRBD1 matches at 9 bases. The CDR3 contains 15 residues. Germline values: CDR1 LNHDA, CDR2 SQIVND (reference sequence). V lost 6 bases and J lost 10; bases outside the gene matches: 12. The CDR3 sequence is CASRRELQGAEELFF. Written as DNA, the CDR3 is TGTGCCAGTAGACGAGAATTACAGGGGGCGGAGGAGCTGTTTTTT.

The chain employs TRBV5-5 and TRBJ1-4; perhaps TRBD1 as D (5 bases). Trimming took off 3 bases at V and 5 bases at J, with 14 bases between the two ends. Germline V gives CDR1 SGHKS, CDR2 YYEKEE (reference sequence). This CDR3 has 15 residues. CDR3: CASSSGPGRNEKLFF. The CDR3 DNA is TGTGCCAGCAGCTCTGGTCCAGGGCGCAATGAAAAACTGTTTTTT.

J is TRBJ1-5 and V is TRBV10-2; no clear D gene. V lost 0 bases, J lost 6 bases, and 9 bases lay in between. CDR1 is WSHSY and CDR2 is SAAADI in the germline V gene. This CDR3 region has 14 residues. The chain's CDR3 is CASSESTRGQPQHF. The CDR3 region has the DNA TGCGCCAGCAGTGAGTCGACTCGGGGTCAGCCCCAGCATTTT.

V is TRBV5-6 and J is TRBJ2-1, with D maybe TRBD2 (6 bases). CDR1 is SGHDT, CDR2 YYEEEE, per germline. Between the trimmed V and J ends, which lost 4 bases and 9 bases, there was a span of 11 bases. CDR3 size: 12 residues. In DNA, the CDR3 is TGTGCCAGCAGCCTTCAGGGAGGTGAGCAGTTCTTC. It codes for CASSLQGGEQFF.

The gene calls are TRBV5-4 and TRBJ2-2; D is perhaps TRBD1 (6 bases). From germline, CDR1 is SGHNT and CDR2 YYREEE (reference sequence). Between the trimmed V and J ends, which lost 3 bases and 9 bases, there was a span of 12 bases. This CDR3 contains 13 residues. The CDR3 nucleotides read TGTGCCAGCAGCTACCCCGGGGACAGGGAGCTGTTTTTT. Its translation: CASSYPGDRELFF. The full variable domain, rest sourced from reference TRBV5-4 and TRBJ2-2, is ETGVTQSPTHLIKTRGQQVTLRCSSQSGHNTVSWYQQALGQGPQFIFQYYREEENGRGNFPPRFSGLQFPNYSSELNVNALELDDSALYLCASSYPGDRELFFGEGSRLTVL.

This clone was detected ten times or more. The chain carries TRBV2 and TRBJ1-5, with D tentatively TRBD1 (5 bases). In germline, CDR1 is SNHLY, CDR2 FYNNEI. Trimming left V 5 bases short and J 2 bases short, with 10 bases between. This CDR3 is 14 amino acids long. CDR3 bases: TGTGCCAGCAGTCGGTCACAGGGCAATCAGCCCCAGCATTTT. It specifies CASSRSQGNQPQHF. Full variable domain (outside the CDR3, taken from reference TRBV2 and TRBJ1-5): EPEVTQTPSHQVTQMGQEVILRCVPISNHLYFYWYRQILGQKVEFLVSFYNNEISEKSEIFDDQFSVERPDGSNFTLKIRSTKLEDSAMYFCASSRSQGNQPQHFGDGTRLSIL.

The genes are TRBV7-8 and TRBJ1-2; 7 bases align to TRBD1. Unmatched junction bases numbered 8, after V lost 1 base and J lost 12 bases. Germline V CDR1 and CDR2: SGHVS, FQNEAQ. This CDR3 has 13 amino acids. CDR3 sequence (DNA): TGTGCCAGCAGCTTAGGGGGCAGGGGGTTCCACACCTTC. This translates into CASSLGGRGFHTF.

The chain recombines TRBV7-9 with TRBJ1-2, with D possibly being TRBD1 (5 bases). The germline gives CDR1 SEHNR, CDR2 FQNEAQ (reference sequence). V gave up 2 bases and J gave up 8 bases, with 12 bases separating them. The CDR3 loop spans 13 amino acids. Written as DNA, the CDR3 is TGTGCCAGCAGCTTAATGGGTCAGGGAGGCTACACCTTC. This encodes CASSLMGQGGYTF.